These T cell receptor beta chains were read from a single sample in a study of T cell responses to AZD1222 COVID-19 vaccine. TCRdb's table, derived via immunoSEQ multiplex PCR, lists solely in-frame clones and lacks some. The data show more than 85,000 clones, over 80% seen once. The source material was peripheral blood, sampled on day 0 of AZD1222 vaccination. The receptor set was obtained from an adult in good health. Both conserved end residues are trimmed from each CDR3. Not all rows give a size; the values are once, few, many and, for expanded clones, a class.

abundance	v_gene	CDR3aa
NA	TRBV2	ASGPGAVEPQH
once	TRBV6-2/TRBV6-3	ASSPYRDSNQPQH
NA	TRBV28	ASSLQGQGASEAF
NA	TRBV5-1	ASSLNTGELF
NA	TRBV3-1/TRBV3-2	ASSLGQGRAYAF
NA	TRBV4-1	ASSQDSASGTWGEQF
NA	TRBV6-4	ASTAASEQF
NA	TRBV28	ASSPRRGGLGGYT
NA	TRBV5-5	ASSLLPETQY
NA	TRBV7-8	ASSLANQPQH
NA	TRBV27	ASGNPDRYYGYT
once	TRBV29-1	SVKEQVMNTEAF
NA	TRBV4-1	ASSRGTSGNAYNEQF
NA	TRBV14	ASSQEGTDTQY
NA	TRBV2	ASLGQIYNSPLH
NA	TRBV9	ASSSGSEAF
NA	TRBV6-2/TRBV6-3	ASSYAWTGRRKEQY